The rows below give T cell receptor beta chains drawn from one sample of a study of blood T cell repertoires in COVID-19. TCRdb's table, derived via immunoSEQ multiplex PCR, lists solely in-frame clones and lacks some. Here the sample spans about 200,000 clones, about 85% being singletons. Material for sequencing was peripheral blood. These receptors were taken from a man in his sixties with active or convalescent COVID-19. CDR3s include the opening cysteine and the closing phenylalanine or tryptophan. The order of the fields is D gene, J gene, clone size, V gene, CDR3 protein, CDR3 DNA. A D gene is named only where the DNA matches it firmly. A clone size is listed for some rows: how often the clone was seen (once, few, many), or a class if it is expanded.

D: TRBD1; J: TRBJ1-6; size: .; V: TRBV19; CDR3: CASSNVGQGIRGSPLHF; DNA: TGTGCCAGTAGTAACGTGGGACAGGGGATCCGGGGGTCACCCCTCCACTTT
D: .; J: TRBJ1-2; size: .; V: TRBV4-1; CDR3: CASSHPLSQGNGYTF; DNA: TGCGCCAGCAGCCACCCTTTGTCCCAGGGGAATGGCTACACCTTC
D: .; J: TRBJ1-4; size: once; V: TRBV6-1; CDR3: CASRVEEKLFF; DNA: TGTGCCAGCCGGGTAGAGGAAAAACTGTTTTTT
D: .; J: TRBJ2-5; size: once; V: TRBV15; CDR3: CATSGPKPPGPFQETQYF; DNA: TGTGCCACCAGCGGGCCGAAGCCTCCTGGCCCTTTCCAAGAGACCCAGTACTTC
D: TRBD1; J: TRBJ2-5; size: .; V: TRBV3-1/TRBV3-2; CDR3: CASSRKGTGGSGETQYF; DNA: TGTGCCAGCAGCCGAAAAGGGACAGGGGGATCGGGGGAGACCCAGTACTTC
D: .; J: TRBJ1-1; size: .; V: TRBV5-1; CDR3: CASSLGREGYTEAFF; DNA: TGCGCCAGCAGCTTGGGCAGGGAGGGGTACACTGAAGCTTTCTTT
D: .; J: TRBJ2-1; size: .; V: TRBV5-1; CDR3: CASSLLTASSYNEQFF; DNA: TGCGCCAGCAGCTTGCTGACAGCGAGCTCCTACAATGAGCAGTTCTTC
D: .; J: TRBJ1-4; size: .; V: TRBV5-1; CDR3: CASSIGQQNEKLFF; DNA: TGCGCCAGCAGCATAGGACAGCAGAATGAAAAACTGTTTTTT
D: .; J: TRBJ2-1; size: .; V: TRBV12-1; CDR3: CASRPGTSFLYDEQFF; DNA: TGTGCCAGCAGGCCCGGGACTAGCTTTTTATACGATGAGCAGTTCTTC
D: .; J: TRBJ2-1; size: few; V: TRBV5-1; CDR3: CASSFDHGGEGNEQFF; DNA: TGCGCCAGCAGCTTCGACCACGGGGGTGAAGGCAATGAGCAGTTCTTC
D: .; J: TRBJ1-3; size: .; V: TRBV4-1; CDR3: CASSLSESLGSGNTIYF; DNA: TGCGCCAGCAGCCTATCGGAGTCCCTAGGATCTGGAAACACCATATATTTT
D: TRBD2; J: TRBJ2-3; size: .; V: TRBV9; CDR3: CASSQSQGGGILTDTQYF; DNA: TGTGCCAGCAGCCAAAGTCAGGGCGGGGGAATTCTTACAGATACGCAGTATTTT
D: .; J: TRBJ1-1; size: .; V: TRBV12-3/TRBV12-4; CDR3: CASPRGMNTEAFF; DNA: TGTGCCAGCCCAAGAGGGATGAACACTGAAGCTTTCTTT
D: .; J: TRBJ1-2; size: .; V: TRBV7-2; CDR3: CASSAGNYGYTF; DNA: TGTGCCAGCAGCGCAGGGAACTATGGCTACACCTTC
D: .; J: TRBJ1-5; size: .; V: TRBV19; CDR3: CASSIGGGQPQHF; DNA: TGTGCCAGTAGTATTGGGGGGGGGCAGCCCCAGCATTTT
D: .; J: TRBJ1-2; size: .; V: TRBV5-4; CDR3: CASSLGLRQRANYGYTF; DNA: TGTGCCAGCAGCTTGGGATTGAGACAGCGAGCTAACTATGGCTACACCTTC
D: .; J: TRBJ2-3; size: .; V: TRBV18; CDR3: CASSPKLLDTQYF; DNA: TGTGCCAGCTCACCAAAACTGTTAGATACGCAGTATTTT
D: .; J: TRBJ1-4; size: .; V: TRBV2; CDR3: CASTRRANEKLFF; DNA: TGTGCCAGCACCAGGAGGGCTAATGAAAAACTGTTTTTT
D: TRBD2; J: TRBJ2-2; size: few; V: TRBV2; CDR3: CASRGGTSVTGELFF; DNA: TGTGCCAGCAGGGGGGGGACTAGCGTCACCGGGGAGCTGTTTTTT
D: TRBD1; J: TRBJ1-2; size: .; V: TRBV6-2/TRBV6-3; CDR3: CASSDRANYGYTF; DNA: TGTGCCAGCAGTGACAGGGCCAACTATGGCTACACCTTC
D: .; J: TRBJ2-1; size: .; V: TRBV19; CDR3: CASKPGSSSYNEQFF; DNA: TGTGCCAGCAAGCCGGGGAGCAGCTCCTACAATGAGCAGTTCTTC
D: .; J: TRBJ2-7; size: .; V: TRBV5-1; CDR3: CASSPDLSSYEQYF; DNA: TGCGCCAGCAGCCCAGACTTAAGCTCCTACGAGCAGTACTTC
D: TRBD1; J: TRBJ1-5; size: .; V: TRBV5-1; CDR3: CASSLVGQGQPQHF; DNA: TGCGCCAGCAGCTTGGTCGGACAGGGTCAGCCCCAGCATTTT
D: TRBD1; J: TRBJ1-1; size: .; V: TRBV2; CDR3: CAGTDRGTEAFF; DNA: TGTGCCGGGACCGACAGGGGCACTGAAGCTTTCTTT
D: .; J: TRBJ2-1; size: .; V: TRBV4-2; CDR3: CASSQDLRGAPVNEQFF; DNA: TGTGCCAGCAGCCAAGATCTACGGGGGGCCCCCGTGAATGAGCAGTTCTTC
D: .; J: TRBJ1-1; size: few; V: TRBV11-2; CDR3: CASSPQRGNTEAFF; DNA: TGTGCCAGCAGCCCCCAGAGAGGGAACACTGAAGCTTTCTTT
D: TRBD2; J: TRBJ2-1; size: .; V: TRBV19; CDR3: CASSMALAGVVYEQFF; DNA: TGTGCCAGTAGTATGGCCCTAGCGGGAGTGGTGTATGAGCAGTTCTTC
D: .; J: TRBJ1-1; size: .; V: TRBV5-1; CDR3: CASSSEDSLEAFF; DNA: TGCGCCAGCAGTTCAGAGGACAGTCTTGAGGCTTTCTTT
D: TRBD1; J: TRBJ1-1; size: .; V: TRBV27; CDR3: CASRATGGRAFF; DNA: TGTGCCAGCAGGGCGACAGGGGGCCGCGCTTTCTTT
D: TRBD1; J: TRBJ2-7; size: .; V: TRBV20-1; CDR3: CSAQTGDEQYF; DNA: TGCAGTGCCCAGACAGGGGACGAGCAGTACTTC
D: TRBD1; J: TRBJ2-3; size: .; V: TRBV5-1; CDR3: CASSLGQGRDTQYF; DNA: TGCGCCAGCAGCTTGGGACAGGGGAGAGATACGCAGTATTTT
D: TRBD1; J: TRBJ1-6; size: .; V: TRBV2; CDR3: CASSSTLGQGAHLHF; DNA: TGTGCCAGCAGCTCCACCTTGGGACAGGGGGCTCACCTCCACTTT
D: TRBD1; J: TRBJ1-2; size: .; V: TRBV5-1; CDR3: CASSRGQGHGYTF; DNA: TGCGCCAGCAGCCGGGGACAGGGTCATGGCTACACCTTC
D: TRBD2; J: TRBJ2-3; size: few; V: TRBV7-8; CDR3: CASSPPLAGGPADTQYF; DNA: TGTGCCAGCAGCCCTCCCCTAGCGGGGGGGCCGGCAGATACGCAGTATTTT
D: TRBD1; J: TRBJ1-1; size: .; V: TRBV11-3; CDR3: CASSLAAGGNTEAFF; DNA: TGTGCCAGCAGCTTAGCGGCAGGGGGGAACACTGAAGCTTTCTTT
D: TRBD2; J: TRBJ2-1; size: .; V: TRBV7-3; CDR3: CASSLMVQRKRLAGVYNEQFF; DNA: TGTGCCAGCAGCTTAATGGTCCAAAGGAAGAGACTAGCGGGGGTTTACAATGAGCAGTTCTTC
D: TRBD1; J: TRBJ2-7; size: .; V: TRBV6-2/TRBV6-3; CDR3: CASSTGQSYSYEQYF; DNA: TGTGCCAGCAGTACGGGACAGTCCTACTCCTACGAGCAGTACTTC
D: TRBD1; J: TRBJ2-6; size: .; V: TRBV19; CDR3: CASSIGTGARGANVLTF; DNA: TGTGCCAGTAGTATAGGTACAGGGGCTCGTGGGGCCAACGTCCTGACTTTC
D: .; J: TRBJ1-3; size: once; V: TRBV4-1; CDR3: CASSQELREEGNTIYF; DNA: TGCGCCAGCAGCCAAGAACTAAGGGAGGAAGGAAACACCATATATTTT
D: TRBD1; J: TRBJ1-4; size: .; V: TRBV9; CDR3: CASSVGDRINEKLFF; DNA: TGTGCCAGCAGCGTAGGGGACAGGATAAATGAAAAACTGTTTTTT
D: .; J: TRBJ2-7; size: .; V: TRBV15; CDR3: CATSSGGTDEQYF; DNA: TGTGCCACCAGCAGTGGGGGGACAGACGAGCAGTACTTC
D: .; J: TRBJ2-3; size: .; V: TRBV19; CDR3: CASSNRGGGTDTQYF; DNA: TGTGCCAGTAGTAATCGGGGCGGGGGCACAGATACGCAGTATTTT
D: .; J: TRBJ2-5; size: .; V: TRBV21-1; CDR3: CASIKTIPGETQYF; DNA: TGTGCCAGCATCAAGACTATACCGGGGGAGACCCAGTACTTC
D: .; J: TRBJ1-5; size: .; V: TRBV7-9; CDR3: CASSLVGKGGNQPQHF; DNA: TGTGCCAGCAGCTTAGTGGGCAAGGGAGGCAATCAGCCCCAGCATTTT
D: TRBD1; J: TRBJ1-6; size: .; V: TRBV27; CDR3: CASSLDFGQGFSPLHF; DNA: TGTGCCAGCAGTTTAGATTTTGGACAGGGATTTTCACCCCTCCACTTT
D: .; J: TRBJ2-7; size: .; V: TRBV7-2; CDR3: CASSLEPGASMKQYF; DNA: TGTGCCAGCAGCTTAGAGCCCGGAGCATCAATGAAGCAGTACTTC
D: TRBD1; J: TRBJ2-7; size: .; V: TRBV5-1; CDR3: CASSLGGTGDYEQYF; DNA: TGCGCCAGCAGCTTGGGCGGGACAGGGGACTACGAGCAGTACTTC
D: TRBD1; J: TRBJ1-2; size: .; V: TRBV15; CDR3: CATSRKTGQGINGYTF; DNA: TGTGCCACCAGCAGAAAGACGGGACAGGGAATTAACGGCTACACCTTC